This TCR beta chain was profiled in a study of blood T cell repertoires in COVID-19. Whole-study context: The study drew acute and convalescent COVID-19 samples from the United States, Italy and Spain.

Those enrolled, adults aged roughly 18 to 89 years, came from some 23 US areas. The junction had 4 bases not matched to a gene; V was cut back by 2 bases and J by 4 bases. Germline CDR1 MNHEY, CDR2 SVGEGT. CDR3 size: 14 residues. TCRdb keeps only in-frame clones here, not all; method: immunoSEQ multiplex PCR. The sample lists 400,000 or so clones; less than 95% were seen once. This sequence originates from a man in his late teens or twenties who had recovered from COVID-19. Sequenced input: PBMCs or T cells enriched from blood (not recorded which). J is TRBJ1-1 and V is TRBV6-2 or TRBV6-3; TRBD1 matches at 7 bases. CDR3 bases: TGTGCCAGCAGTTACACGGGACAGTTCACTGAAGCTTTCTTT. Translating it yields CASSYTGQFTEAFF.